The rows below give T cell receptor beta chains drawn from one sample of a study of shared clonotypes between healthy human individuals. The repertoire was sequenced with immunoSEQ multiplex PCR; TCRdb's copy has only in-frame clones and lacks some. Among approximately 530,000 clones, more than 95% were seen once, and the ten largest hold about 0.064%. The sample was naive CD4+ T cells sorted from blood. The receptors come from a woman aged 25 to 45 in good health. CDR3s include the opening cysteine and the closing phenylalanine or tryptophan. D genes are given only for firm matches. Clone size, where shown, is once, few, many, or a class for clones that have expanded.

d_call	v_call	j_call	clone_size	cdr3_aa	cdr3_nt
NA	TRBV20-1	TRBJ1-1	NA	CSAREIGAFF	TGCAGTGCTAGAGAGATAGGAGCTTTCTTT
TRBD1	TRBV27	TRBJ1-4	NA	CASRPPGGPSTNEKLFF	TGTGCCAGCAGACCGCCAGGGGGCCCTTCAACTAATGAAAAACTGTTTTTT
NA	TRBV28	TRBJ2-3	NA	CASRVGSDTQYF	TGTGCCAGCAGGGTAGGATCAGATACGCAGTATTTT
NA	TRBV7-9	TRBJ1-2	NA	CASSLGQGLPNYGYTF	TGTGCCAGCAGCCTGGGCCAGGGCCTGCCAAACTATGGCTACACCTTC
NA	TRBV18	TRBJ1-3	NA	CASSPSQQSSGNTIYF	TGTGCCAGCTCACCATCCCAACAAAGCTCTGGAAACACCATATATTTT
TRBD2	TRBV19	TRBJ2-6	NA	CASSKHWGGAGANVLTF	TGTGCCAGTAGCAAACATTGGGGAGGGGCCGGGGCCAACGTCCTGACTTTC
NA	TRBV13	TRBJ1-3	NA	CASSQTRGGNTIYF	TGTGCCAGCAGCCAAACCAGGGGCGGAAACACCATATATTTT
TRBD2	TRBV30	TRBJ2-6	NA	CAWSVSRTSGPDSSGANVLTF	TGTGCCTGGAGTGTAAGTCGGACTAGCGGACCGGATAGCTCTGGGGCCAACGTCCTGACTTTC
NA	TRBV5-1	TRBJ2-2	NA	CASSHSRQAPGELFF	TGCGCCAGCAGCCACAGCCGCCAGGCACCCGGGGAGCTGTTTTTT
NA	TRBV28	TRBJ2-4	NA	CASSLAKNIQYF	TGTGCCAGCAGTCTAGCCAAAAACATTCAGTACTTC
NA	TRBV28	TRBJ1-5	NA	CASSFGGRQPQHF	TGTGCCAGCAGTTTTGGCGGGAGACAGCCCCAGCATTTT
TRBD2	TRBV19	TRBJ2-3	NA	CASSPSGSTDTQYF	TGTGCCAGTAGTCCTAGCGGGAGCACAGATACGCAGTATTTT
NA	TRBV5-1	TRBJ1-4	NA	CASSSGVPNEKLFF	TGCGCCAGCAGCTCGGGTGTTCCGAATGAAAAACTGTTTTTT
NA	TRBV28	TRBJ1-2	NA	CASRLFRQGRGNYGYTF	TGTGCCAGCAGACTCTTTAGACAAGGCCGGGGCAACTATGGCTACACCTTC
NA	TRBV28	TRBJ2-1	NA	CASSSRSRSSYNEQFF	TGTGCCAGCAGCTCCCGTAGCCGAAGCTCCTACAATGAGCAGTTCTTC
NA	TRBV5-1	TRBJ1-1	NA	CASSLEQGSTEAFF	TGCGCCAGCAGCTTGGAACAGGGAAGCACTGAAGCTTTCTTT
NA	TRBV5-6	TRBJ2-3	once	CASSVRVRTDTQYF	TGTGCCAGCAGCGTCCGTGTGCGCACAGATACGCAGTATTTT
TRBD1	TRBV18	TRBJ1-3	NA	CASSPLDRGTGNTIYF	TGTGCCAGCTCACCACTTGACAGGGGAACTGGAAACACCATATATTTT
TRBD1	TRBV19	TRBJ1-1	NA	CASSILDRGSTEAFF	TGTGCCAGTAGTATATTAGACAGGGGGAGCACTGAAGCTTTCTTT
NA	TRBV5-6	TRBJ1-5	NA	CASSLRRSDLSQPQHF	TGTGCCAGCAGCCTGAGACGGTCTGACTTGAGTCAGCCCCAGCATTTT
NA	TRBV6-5	TRBJ2-6	NA	CASQGGAGANVLTF	TGTGCCAGCCAGGGGGGGGCTGGGGCCAACGTCCTGACTTTC
NA	TRBV19	TRBJ1-5	NA	CASSITDQPQHF	TGTGCCAGTAGTATCACGGATCAGCCCCAGCATTTT
TRBD1	TRBV6-6	TRBJ1-2	NA	CASSYSLDRGPVGYTF	TGTGCCAGCAGTTACTCTCTAGACAGGGGGCCAGTTGGCTACACCTTC
TRBD2	TRBV5-1	TRBJ2-1	NA	CASSLHSGYNEQFF	TGCGCCAGCAGCTTGCATAGCGGGTACAATGAGCAGTTCTTC
NA	TRBV5-1	TRBJ2-7	NA	CASSLTPSVTYEQYF	TGCGCCAGCAGCTTGACGCCTAGCGTAACCTACGAGCAGTACTTC
TRBD2	TRBV10-1	TRBJ2-5	NA	CASGGRASGMKYF	TGCGCCAGCGGGGGACGGGCTAGCGGGATGAAGTACTTC
NA	TRBV25-1	TRBJ1-2	few	CASSEYGVGYTF	TGTGCCAGCAGTGAATATGGGGTAGGCTACACCTTC
NA	TRBV27	TRBJ2-3	NA	CASSSPIRQDTQYF	TGTGCCAGCAGTTCCCCAATCCGGCAAGATACGCAGTATTTT
NA	TRBV6-1	TRBJ1-4	NA	CASSEDGRKLFF	TGTGCCAGCAGTGAGGATGGAAGGAAACTGTTTTTT
NA	TRBV2	TRBJ1-2	NA	CASNTPADGNYGYTF	TGTGCCAGCAACACCCCGGCGGACGGGAACTATGGCTACACCTTC
NA	TRBV5-1	TRBJ2-2	NA	CASSPPPPAGELFF	TGCGCCAGCAGCCCGCCCCCACCCGCCGGGGAGCTGTTTTTT
TRBD1	TRBV5-6	TRBJ1-2	NA	CASRRTGFGYTF	TGCGCCAGCAGGCGGACAGGGTTTGGCTACACCTTC
NA	TRBV18	TRBJ2-1	NA	CASSRDRLHNEQFF	TGTGCCAGCTCACGTGACAGGCTCCACAATGAGCAGTTCTTC
NA	TRBV27	TRBJ2-1	NA	CASSLGFGKHNEQFF	TGTGCCAGCAGTTTAGGGTTCGGGAAGCACAATGAGCAGTTCTTC
NA	TRBV19	TRBJ1-2	NA	CASSISSNNYGYTF	TGTGCCAGTAGTATCAGTTCAAACAACTATGGCTACACCTTC
TRBD2	TRBV9	TRBJ2-7	NA	CASSVAAGGPGEQYF	TGTGCCAGCAGCGTAGCAGCGGGAGGGCCGGGCGAGCAGTACTTC
TRBD2	TRBV7-2	TRBJ2-1	NA	CASSLVAGVYYNEQFF	TGTGCCAGCAGCTTAGTAGCGGGAGTGTACTACAATGAGCAGTTCTTC
TRBD1	TRBV7-8	TRBJ1-2	NA	CASSLDEGAIYGYTF	TGTGCCAGCAGCTTAGATGAGGGGGCTATCTATGGCTACACCTTC
NA	TRBV9	TRBJ1-1	NA	CASSVGRKGNTEAFF	TGTGCCAGCAGCGTCGGTCGGAAGGGAAACACTGAAGCTTTCTTT
TRBD2	TRBV7-2	TRBJ2-5	NA	CASSRNVGRVETQYF	TGTGCCAGCAGCAGGAATGTGGGGAGGGTTGAGACCCAGTACTTC
NA	TRBV19	TRBJ2-3	NA	CASTRGTHWWYF	TGTGCCAGTACCAGGGGCACACACTGGTGGTATTTT
NA	TRBV2	TRBJ2-7	NA	CASSATGIHEQYF	TGTGCCAGCTCGGCAACAGGGATCCACGAGCAGTACTTC
NA	TRBV19	TRBJ2-2	NA	CASREGNTGELFF	TGTGCCAGTAGGGAGGGGAACACCGGGGAGCTGTTTTTT